What follows are 9 T cell receptor beta chains derived from one specimen sequenced in a study of cytomegalovirus exposure and HLA in healthy donors. PCR primers comprised 60 Vbeta and 13 Jbeta primers. Clones were read by immunoSEQ multiplex PCR, and TCRdb kept only the in-frame ones, dropping some. The sample yields roughly 100,000 clones, 76% seen once. Sequences were obtained from PBMCs. The receptors shown here come from a man aged 35-49 years in good health and CMV-seropositive.

The table lists this clone with a few counts. The J gene is TRBJ2-7, the V gene TRBV14, with 7 bases identical to TRBD1. CDR3 size: 14 residues. The germline gives CDR1 SGHDN, CDR2 FVKESK. J was trimmed by 5 bases and V by 5 bases; bases with no gene match: 9. This CDR3 reads CASSYRGPWDEQYF. As DNA, the CDR3 is TGTGCCAGCAGCTACAGGGGACCCTGGGACGAGCAGTACTTC.

The chain has TRBV27 and TRBJ2-4, with D possibly being TRBD2 (7 bases). Trimming removed 3 bases at V and 2 bases at J, with 8 bases between. The germline V gene encodes CDR1 MNHEY and CDR2 SMNVEV (reference sequence). The CDR3 contains 14 residues. CDR3 protein: CASSLGGPKNIQYF. The DNA of the CDR3 is TGTGCCAGCAGTTTGGGGGGGCCCAAAAACATTCAGTACTTC.

The rearrangement uses TRBV27 and TRBJ2-5; D is possibly TRBD1 (6 bases). This CDR3 spans 13 amino acids. Germline V lookup: CDR1 MNHEY, CDR2 SMNVEV (reference sequence). Trimming took off 6 bases at V and 5 bases at J, with 13 bases between the two ends. The CDR3 DNA reads as TGTGCCAGCAGCTCAGGGGCTCGGGAGACCCAGTACTTC. Translated: CASSSGARETQYF.

V is TRBV9 and J is TRBJ1-1; 10 nucleotides line up with TRBD1. With 3 bases clipped from V and 4 bases from J, the junction kept 3 bases outside the gene matches. Germline assignment: CDR1 SGDLS and CDR2 YYNGEE. The CDR3 runs 14 residues. The CDR3 region is CASSGDRGTTEAFF. In DNA form, the CDR3 reads TGTGCCAGCAGCGGGGACAGGGGAACCACTGAAGCTTTCTTT. The whole variable domain, remainder taken from reference TRBV9 and TRBJ1-1, is DSGVTQTPKHLITATGQRVTLRCSPRSGDLSVYWYQQSLDQGLQFLIQYYNGEERAKGNILERFSAQQFPDLHSELNLSSLELGDSALYFCASSGDRGTTEAFFGQGTRLTVV.

This rearrangement joins TRBV28 to TRBJ2-2; 12 bases are a match to TRBD1. Trimming at V came to 3 bases and at J to 3 bases, leaving 8 bases not matched to a gene. The CDR3 has 18 residues. Germline CDR1 reads MDHEN; CDR2 reads SYDVKM. This chain's CDR3 is CASSFPGQGAQDTGELFF. In DNA, the CDR3 is TGTGCCAGCAGTTTCCCGGGACAGGGGGCGCAGGACACCGGGGAGCTGTTTTTT.

This sequence joins TRBV7-9 and TRBJ2-7; 8 bases map to TRBD1. Germline trimming cut 5 bases from V and 3 bases from J; bases unmatched to any gene: 12. This CDR3 has 16 residues. Germline lookup yields CDR1 SEHNR and CDR2 FQNEAQ (reference sequence). The CDR3 spells CASSQEPGTGGYEQYF. CDR3 DNA sequence: TGTGCCAGCAGCCAGGAACCCGGGACAGGCGGCTACGAGCAGTACTTC. Full variable domain (rest looked up from reference TRBV7-9 and TRBJ2-7): DTGVSQNPRHKITKRGQNVTFRCDPISEHNRLYWYRQTLGQGPEFLTYFQNEAQLEKSRLLSDRFSAERPKGSFSTLEIQRTEQGDSAMYLCASSQEPGTGGYEQYFGPGTRLTVT.

The table lists this clone with a few counts. This chain joins TRBV27 and TRBJ2-7; D may be TRBD2 (6 bases). Germline-derived CDR1 and CDR2 are MNHEY and SMNVEV (reference sequence). The CDR3 spans 20 residues. The V end was cut by 5 bases, the J end by 0 bases, with 29 bases between. CDR3 sequence reads: CASSPSWRARLGRSSYEQYF. In DNA form, the CDR3 reads TGTGCCAGCAGTCCTTCTTGGAGGGCTAGACTGGGGAGGAGCTCCTACGAGCAGTACTTC.

The chain recombines TRBV28 with TRBJ1-1; no definite D call. This CDR3 region has 13 residues. V was clipped by 3 bases and J by 2 bases, with 7 bases between them. Germline CDR1 MDHEN, CDR2 SYDVKM. CDR3 region: CASSFLLNTEAFF. CDR3 coding DNA: TGTGCCAGCAGTTTCTTACTTAACACTGAAGCTTTCTTT.

V is TRBV19 and J is TRBJ2-1, with 14 bases matching TRBD2. From germline, CDR1 is LNHDA and CDR2 SQIVND (reference sequence). This CDR3 contains 15 residues. V was pared by 3 bases and J by 10 bases, with 5 bases of the junction left unmatched. The DNA of the CDR3 is TGTGCCAGTAGTATTGGACTAGCGGGGGGAAGGGAGCAGTTCTTC. It encodes CASSIGLAGGREQFF. Full variable domain (outside the CDR3, taken from reference TRBV19 and TRBJ2-1): DGGITQSPKYLFRKEGQNVTLSCEQNLNHDAMYWYRQDPGQGLRLIYYSQIVNDFQKGDIAEGYSVSREKKESFPLTVTSAQKNPTAFYLCASSIGLAGGREQFFGPGTRLTVL.